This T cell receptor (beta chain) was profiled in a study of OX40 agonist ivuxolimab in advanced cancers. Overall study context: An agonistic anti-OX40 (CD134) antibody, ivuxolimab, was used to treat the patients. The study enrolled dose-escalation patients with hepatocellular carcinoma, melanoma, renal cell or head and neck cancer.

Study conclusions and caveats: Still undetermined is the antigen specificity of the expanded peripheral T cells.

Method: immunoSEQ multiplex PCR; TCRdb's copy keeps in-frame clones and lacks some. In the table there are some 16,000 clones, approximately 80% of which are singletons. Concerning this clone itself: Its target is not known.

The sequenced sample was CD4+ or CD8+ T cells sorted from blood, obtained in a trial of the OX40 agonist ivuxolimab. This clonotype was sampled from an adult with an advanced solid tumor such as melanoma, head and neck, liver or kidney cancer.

The CDR3 DNA is TGTGCCAGCAGTGAAAGCAAGCGGGGGGGCCACTACGAGCAGTACTTC. Amino acids: CASSESKRGGHYEQYF. This chain joins TRBV6-1 and TRBJ2-7; 10 bases line up with TRBD2. Per germline, CDR1 MNHNS and CDR2 SASEGT. Trimming at V came to 2 bases and at J to 3 bases, leaving 7 bases not matched to a gene. The CDR3 runs to 16 residues.